This T cell receptor (beta chain) was documented in a study of blood T cell repertoires in COVID-19. Study details: T cells, B-cell-depleted T cells, or PBMCs supplied cDNA or gDNA.

V trimming: 2 bases; J trimming: 1 base; junction bases outside the gene matches: 10. The CDR3 loop spans 17 amino acids. CDR1 is SGHRS and CDR2 is YFSETQ in the germline V gene. Original processing notes: Amplification with reference gene primers provided the estimates of nucleated cell counts. Profiling relied on immunoSEQ multiplex PCR, and the TCRdb table lists in-frame clones only, not all of them. The D gene and trimming were derived from the DNA, and the V and J assignments and clone size from that table. The profile covers fewer than 55,000 clones, with about 83% appearing a single time and roughly 1.6% taken by the ten largest.

The sequencing input was peripheral blood. The source is a man aged 50 to 60 with acute or convalescent COVID-19. This chain connects TRBV5-1 to TRBJ1-2, with 8 bases identical to TRBD1. This chain's CDR3 is CASSFARQGPNNYGYTF. DNA for the CDR3: TGCGCCAGCAGCTTCGCCCGACAGGGGCCGAATAACTATGGCTACACCTTC.